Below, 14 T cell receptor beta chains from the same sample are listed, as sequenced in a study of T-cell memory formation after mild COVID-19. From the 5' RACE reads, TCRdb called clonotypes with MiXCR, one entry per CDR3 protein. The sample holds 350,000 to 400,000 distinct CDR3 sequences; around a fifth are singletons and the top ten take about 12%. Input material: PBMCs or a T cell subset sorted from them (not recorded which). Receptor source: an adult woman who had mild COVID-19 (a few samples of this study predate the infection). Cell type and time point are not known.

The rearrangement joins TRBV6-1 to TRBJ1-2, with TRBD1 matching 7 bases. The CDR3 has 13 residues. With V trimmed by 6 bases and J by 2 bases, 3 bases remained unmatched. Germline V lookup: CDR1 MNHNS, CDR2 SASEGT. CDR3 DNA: TGTGCCAGCAGGGGGGGACAGAACTATGGCTACACCTTC. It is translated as CASRGGQNYGYTF.

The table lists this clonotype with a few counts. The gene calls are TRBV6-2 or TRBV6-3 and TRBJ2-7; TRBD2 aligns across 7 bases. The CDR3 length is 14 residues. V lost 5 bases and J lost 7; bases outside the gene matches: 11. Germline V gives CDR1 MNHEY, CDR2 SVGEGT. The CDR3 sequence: CASSAGRLAAEQYF. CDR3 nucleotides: TGTGCCAGCAGTGCGGGGCGACTAGCCGCGGAGCAGTACTTC.

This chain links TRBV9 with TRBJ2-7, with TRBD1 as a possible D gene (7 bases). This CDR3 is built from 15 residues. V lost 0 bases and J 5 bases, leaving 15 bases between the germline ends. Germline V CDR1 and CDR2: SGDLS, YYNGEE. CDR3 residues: CASSVGAGGFNEQYF. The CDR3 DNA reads TGTGCCAGCAGCGTAGGAGCAGGGGGGTTCAACGAGCAGTACTTC.

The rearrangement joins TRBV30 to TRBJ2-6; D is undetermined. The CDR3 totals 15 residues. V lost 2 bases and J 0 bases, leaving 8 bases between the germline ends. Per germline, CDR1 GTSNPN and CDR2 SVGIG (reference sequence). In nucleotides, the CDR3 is TGTGCCTGGAGTTTGGTCGCCTCTGGGGCCAACGTCCTGACTTTC. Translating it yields CAWSLVASGANVLTF. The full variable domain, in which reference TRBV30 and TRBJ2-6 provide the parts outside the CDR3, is SQTIHQWPATLVQPVGSPLSLECTVEGTSNPNLYWYRQAAGRGLQLLFYSVGIGQISSEVPQNLSASRPQDRQFILSSKKLLLSDSGFYLCAWSLVASGANVLTFGAGSRLTVL.

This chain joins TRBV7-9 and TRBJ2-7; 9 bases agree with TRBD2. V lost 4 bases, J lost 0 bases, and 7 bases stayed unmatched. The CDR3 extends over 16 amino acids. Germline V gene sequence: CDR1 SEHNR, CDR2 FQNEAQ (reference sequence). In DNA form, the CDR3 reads TGTGCCAGCAGCTCACTTGGACTAGCGAACTCCTACGAGCAGTACTTC. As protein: CASSSLGLANSYEQYF.

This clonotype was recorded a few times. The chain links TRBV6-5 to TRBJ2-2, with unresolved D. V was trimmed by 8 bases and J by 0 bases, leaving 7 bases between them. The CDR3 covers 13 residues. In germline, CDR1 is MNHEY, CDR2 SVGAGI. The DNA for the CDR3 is TGTGCCAGCGTGACACCGAACACCGGGGAGCTGTTTTTT. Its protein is CASVTPNTGELFF.

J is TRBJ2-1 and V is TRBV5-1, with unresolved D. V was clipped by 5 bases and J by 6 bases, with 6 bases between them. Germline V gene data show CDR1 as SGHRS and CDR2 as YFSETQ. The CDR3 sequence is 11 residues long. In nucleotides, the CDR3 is TGCGCCAGCAGGATCGTCAATGAGCAGTTCTTC. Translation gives CASRIVNEQFF.

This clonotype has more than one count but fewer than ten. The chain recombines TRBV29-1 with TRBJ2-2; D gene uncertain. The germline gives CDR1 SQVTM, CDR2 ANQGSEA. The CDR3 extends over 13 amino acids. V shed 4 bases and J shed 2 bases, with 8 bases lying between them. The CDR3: CSVVLENTGELFF. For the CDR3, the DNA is TGCAGCGTTGTTTTGGAAAACACCGGGGAGCTGTTTTTT.

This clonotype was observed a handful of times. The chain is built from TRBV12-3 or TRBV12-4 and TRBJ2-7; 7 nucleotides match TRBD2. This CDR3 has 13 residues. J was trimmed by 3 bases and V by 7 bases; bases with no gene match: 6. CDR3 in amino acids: CASTRQRDYEQYF. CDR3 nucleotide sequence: TGTGCCAGCACCAGACAGCGGGACTACGAGCAGTACTTC.

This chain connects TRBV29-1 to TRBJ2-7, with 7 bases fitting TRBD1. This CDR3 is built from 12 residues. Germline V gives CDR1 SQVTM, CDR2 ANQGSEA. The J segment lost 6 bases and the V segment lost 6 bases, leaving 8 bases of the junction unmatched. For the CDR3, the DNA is TGCAGCGTGACAGGGAAGTTCGGCGAGCAGTACTTC. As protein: CSVTGKFGEQYF.

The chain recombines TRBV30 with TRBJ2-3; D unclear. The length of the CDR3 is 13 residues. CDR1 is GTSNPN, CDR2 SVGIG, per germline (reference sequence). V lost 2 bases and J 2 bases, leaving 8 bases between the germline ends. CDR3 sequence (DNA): TGTGCCTGGAGTAAGGCGAACACAGATACGCAGTATTTT. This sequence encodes CAWSKANTDTQYF.

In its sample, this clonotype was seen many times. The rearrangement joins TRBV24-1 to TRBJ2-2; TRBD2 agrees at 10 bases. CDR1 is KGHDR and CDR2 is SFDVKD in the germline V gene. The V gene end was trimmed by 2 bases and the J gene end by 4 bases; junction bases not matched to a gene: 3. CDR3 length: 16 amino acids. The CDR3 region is CATSDSRLAGTGELFF. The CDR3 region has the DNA TGTGCCACCAGTGATTCTCGACTAGCGGGCACCGGGGAGCTGTTTTTT.

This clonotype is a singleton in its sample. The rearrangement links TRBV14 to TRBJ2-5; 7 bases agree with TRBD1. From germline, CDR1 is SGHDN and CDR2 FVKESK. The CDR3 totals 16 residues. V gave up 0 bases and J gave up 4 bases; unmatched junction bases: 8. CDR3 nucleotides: TGTGCCAGCAGCCAAGATTGGGGGACAGCCCTAGAGACCCAGTACTTC. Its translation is CASSQDWGTALETQYF.

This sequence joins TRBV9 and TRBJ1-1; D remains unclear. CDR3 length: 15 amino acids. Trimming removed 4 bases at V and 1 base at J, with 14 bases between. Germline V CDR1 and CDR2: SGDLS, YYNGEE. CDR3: CASSLTSSTNTEAFF. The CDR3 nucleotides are TGTGCCAGCAGCCTGACTAGTAGTACGAACACTGAAGCTTTCTTT.